This is a list of T cell receptor beta chains from one sample in a study of beta chain features in type 1 diabetes. TCRdb keeps only in-frame clones here, not all; method: immunoSEQ multiplex PCR. This table has 850,000 to 900,000 clones, about 17% appearing once. Input material: naive CD4+ T cells from blood. Receptors were obtained from a woman aged 18-29 years in good health. The CDR3 runs from the conserved cysteine through the conserved F or W. For some rows the clone size is stated as once, few or many, or as a class when expanded; others skip it.

J gene,V gene,clone size,CDR3 protein
TRBJ1-2,TRBV28,few,CASSSMDQRASLGYTF
TRBJ1-2,TRBV28,once,CASSPQGATGYTF
TRBJ1-2,TRBV19,.,CASSVPHDRGDGYTF
TRBJ2-3,TRBV7-9,.,CASSPDRAMQYF
TRBJ2-5,TRBV10-3,.,CAISAPGQETQYF
TRBJ2-7,TRBV5-1,.,CASSLTESGYEQYF
TRBJ2-1,TRBV7-9,.,CASSLSGSRYNEQFF
TRBJ1-4,TRBV5-1,few,CASSFRQGPNEKLFF
TRBJ2-3,TRBV7-2,.,CASSRSLIGQGPDTQYF
TRBJ2-3,TRBV5-6,few,CASSWNWDRGTDTQYF
TRBJ2-1,TRBV5-1,few,CASSLPGSSDPDEQFF